The 10 T cell receptor beta chains given below trace back to one sample, sequenced in a study of vaccination effects on CD4 cells after COVID-19. Within the ViraFEST assay, antigen-specific CD4+ T cells underwent expansion with viral peptide pools prior to sequencing. Following 10 days of culture, CD4+ T cells were isolated. Each participant was administered two doses of either the BNT162b2 or the mRNA-1273 vaccine. Their recognized antigens are unknown. Profiling relied on immunoSEQ multiplex PCR, and the TCRdb table lists in-frame clones only, not all of them. Of fewer than 40,000 clones listed, just under 85% are singletons. This specimen was CD4+ T cells from PBMCs cultured with HCoV-NL63 spike peptides, taken after COVID-19 vaccination. Every receptor here comes from a human donor who received a COVID-19 vaccine. Some clones in this sample may be carry-over from other donors' samples.

The sample holds one count of this clone. As DNA, the CDR3 is TGTGCCAGCCCCTCCTGGCCAGGCAGGAACACAGATACGCAGTATTTT. It specifies CASPSWPGRNTDTQYF. This chain joins TRBV5-8 and TRBJ2-3; D unclear. The CDR3 covers 16 residues. Germline V gives CDR1 SGHTS, CDR2 YDEGEE. V was pared by 7 bases and J by 2 bases, with 20 bases between.

This chain connects TRBV22-1 to TRBJ2-1; TRBD2 is the table's D call and was not checked against the DNA. TRBV22-1 is labeled a pseudogene. The CDR3 covers 16 residues. Here the CDR3 DNA reads TGTCCTGGGAGCCACGTCGGGGGACTAGCCGTCAATGAGCAGTTCTTC. Residues: CPGSHVGGLAVNEQFF.

Only a few counts were recorded for this clone. V is TRBV7-3 and J is TRBJ1-1, with 7 bases fitting TRBD1. In germline, CDR1 is SGHTA, CDR2 FQGTGA. This CDR3 contains 13 residues. The V segment lost 9 bases and the J segment 4 bases; nucleotides outside the gene matches: 8. CDR3 sequence: CASSDRTGTEAFF. The CDR3 bases are TGTGCCAGTTCAGACAGGACAGGCACTGAAGCTTTCTTT.

The chain joins TRBV7-9 to TRBJ2-3; a weak D match, TRBD2 (5 bases). The ends were cut back, 0 bases at V and 2 bases at J, with 6 bases in the middle. The CDR3 runs 14 residues. In germline, CDR1 is SEHNR, CDR2 FQNEAQ (reference sequence). CDR3 sequence (DNA): TGTGCCAGCAGCTTAGCGCGGGTCACAGATACGCAGTATTTT. This encodes CASSLARVTDTQYF.

The chain is built from TRBV5-1 and TRBJ2-1, with no clear D. Trimming removed 7 bases from V and 4 bases from J, with 15 bases in between. This CDR3 region has 14 residues. Looked up from germline, CDR1 is SGHRS and CDR2 is YFSETQ. The CDR3 DNA reads TGCGCCAGCTCGAATGGGATCGTTTACAATGAGCAGTTCTTC. It yields the protein CASSNGIVYNEQFF. Looking up the rest from reference TRBV5-1 and TRBJ2-1 gives the full variable domain: KAGVTQTPRYLIKTRGQQVTLSCSPISGHRSVSWYQQTPGQGLQFLFEYFSETQRNKGNFPGRFSGRQFSNSRSEMNVSTLELGDSALYLCASSNGIVYNEQFFGPGTRLTVL.

The CDR3 loop is CASSLAGTSQETQYF. CDR3 DNA: TGCGCCAGCAGCTTGGCTGGGACTAGCCAAGAGACCCAGTACTTC. The rearrangement links TRBV5-1 to TRBJ2-5; 8 bases align to TRBD2. Per germline, CDR1 SGHRS and CDR2 YFSETQ. V lost 0 bases to trimming and J lost 1 base; unmatched junction nucleotides: 2. The CDR3 consists of 15 residues.

The chain combines TRBV10-3 with TRBJ1-1; 9 nucleotides agree with TRBD1. The trim removed 6 bases at V and 1 base at J, leaving 9 bases unmatched. This CDR3 has 16 amino acids. CDR1 ENHRY and CDR2 SYGVKD come from the germline V gene. The CDR3 DNA follows: TGTGCCATCAGAAAGATCGGACAGGGGAGGAACACTGAAGCTTTCTTT. It encodes CAIRKIGQGRNTEAFF.

This chain links TRBV28 with TRBJ2-3; 8 bases line up with TRBD1. The J segment lost 6 bases and the V segment lost 2 bases, leaving 7 bases of the junction unmatched. CDR1 MDHEN and CDR2 SYDVKM come from the germline V gene. The CDR3 runs to 15 residues. CDR3 bases: TGTGCCAGCAGTTTAGCCAGGGGGCTTATGGATACGCAGTATTTT. Its translation: CASSLARGLMDTQYF.

J is TRBJ1-1 and V is TRBV28, with a weak D call TRBD1 (5 bases). Germline CDR1 reads MDHEN; CDR2 reads SYDVKM. The CDR3 is 14 amino acids. Deletions cut 4 bases from V and 0 bases from J, with 9 bases between. CDR3 sequence: CASSSGLLNTEAFF. The CDR3 nucleotides are TGTGCCAGCAGTTCGGGACTTTTGAACACTGAAGCTTTCTTT.

This clone was observed a single time. The chain has TRBV27 and TRBJ2-5; TRBD1 matches 9 bases. The CDR3 is 15 residues long. V was clipped by 6 bases and J by 5 bases; unmatched bases: 10. The V gene's germline CDR1 is MNHEY and CDR2 SMNVEV (reference sequence). The CDR3 coding sequence is TGTGCCAGCAGCAACGGACAGGGGCGCTGGGAGACCCAGTACTTC. It specifies CASSNGQGRWETQYF.